This entry lists 13 T cell receptor beta chains sequenced from one sample in a study of T cell repertoires in cytomegalovirus infection. In TCRdb, the reads were re-called with MiXCR into one record per CDR3 protein. The repertoire holds hundreds of thousands of distinct CDR3 sequences, with about 33% as singletons. The antigens these receptors bind are not known. The specimen was cultured PBMCs, collected from culture after CMV antigen stimulation. The receptors were gathered from a human donor in good health (CMV status not recorded). Some clones in this sample may be carry-over from other donors' samples.

This clonotype was seen only once. The V call is TRBV6-2 or TRBV6-3, the J call TRBJ1-2; TRBD1 aligns across 8 bases. Germline-derived CDR1 and CDR2 are MNHEY and SVGEGT. V shed 4 bases, J shed 10 bases, and the junction held 5 bases outside the gene matches. The CDR3 is made up of 12 amino acids. For the CDR3, the DNA is TGTGCCAGCAGTTCCCAGGGGGCGGACTACACCTTC. Its translation: CASSSQGADYTF.

The V and J genes are TRBV4-1 and TRBJ1-5; TRBD1 agrees at 7 bases. CDR1 is MGHRA, CDR2 YSYEKL, per germline. V dropped 4 bases and J dropped 6; count of bases not matched to a gene: 21. CDR3 length: 19 residues. The CDR3 DNA is TGCGCCAGCAGCCCCGGAGAGGCGGCGAGAGGGGGCGCAAGTCAGCCCCAGCATTTT. Translated, it gives CASSPGEAARGGASQPQHF.

This chain joins TRBV12-3 or TRBV12-4 and TRBJ2-7; maybe TRBD2 (5 bases). With 3 bases removed from V and 3 bases from J, the gap between germline ends came to 12 bases. The CDR3 is 14 residues long. The CDR3 nucleotides are TGTGCCAGCAGTTTCCGGGGAATTGGCTACGAGCAGTACTTC. Encoded protein: CASSFRGIGYEQYF.

This clonotype is medium-sized (0.01 to 0.1%) within its sample. V is TRBV28 and J is TRBJ1-3; D is undetermined. The CDR3 has 13 amino acids. Germline assignment: CDR1 MDHEN and CDR2 SYDVKM. V lost 3 bases, J lost 0 bases, and 3 bases lay in between. DNA of the CDR3: TGTGCCAGCAGTTTCAGCTCTGGAAACACCATATATTTT. Encoded protein: CASSFSSGNTIYF.

There are many counts of this clonotype. This rearrangement joins TRBV7-6 to TRBJ2-7; 10 bases are a match to TRBD2. Unmatched junction bases numbered 3, after V lost 1 base and J lost 3 bases. The CDR3 length is 15 residues. Looked up from germline, CDR1 is SGHVS and CDR2 is FNYEAQ. The CDR3: CASSLDTSGVYEQYF. In DNA, the CDR3 is TGTGCCAGCAGCTTAGACACTAGCGGGGTCTACGAGCAGTACTTC.

The chain recombines TRBV5-1 with TRBJ2-3; 9 nucleotides match TRBD2. With 1 base clipped from V and 7 bases from J, the junction kept 4 bases outside the gene matches. CDR3 size: 14 residues. CDR1 is SGHRS, CDR2 YFSETQ, per germline. The CDR3 bases are TGCGCCAGCAGCTTGCAAGCGGGGGGCAATACGCAGTATTTT. Amino acid sequence: CASSLQAGGNTQYF.

The rearrangement joins TRBV28 to TRBJ2-1; D might be TRBD2 (6 bases). Trimming took 6 bases from V and 9 from J, leaving 12 bases between them. This CDR3 contains 12 residues. Germline lookup yields CDR1 MDHEN and CDR2 SYDVKM. CDR3: CASRKLASEQFF. DNA for the CDR3: TGTGCCAGCAGAAAACTAGCAAGTGAGCAGTTCTTC.

This clonotype was found a few times. The J gene is TRBJ2-7, the V gene TRBV25-1, with D possibly being TRBD1 (5 bases). Per germline, CDR1 MGHDK and CDR2 SYGVNS. Deletions cut 2 bases from V and 5 bases from J, with 10 bases between. This CDR3 comprises 13 residues. CDR3 nucleotides: TGTGCCAGCAGTGAACAAGACAGCGACGAGCAGTACTTC. The encoded protein is CASSEQDSDEQYF.

The CDR3 loop reads CASSYGDSAAYEQYF. The CDR3 coding sequence is TGTGCCAGCAGTTATGGGGACAGTGCCGCCTACGAGCAGTACTTC. V is TRBV27 and J is TRBJ2-7, with TRBD1 identical over 7 bases. Unmatched junction bases numbered 8, after V lost 4 bases and J lost 2 bases. CDR3 size: 15 residues. Looked up from germline, CDR1 is MNHEY and CDR2 is SMNVEV (reference sequence).

In this sample, this clonotype turned up a few times. The chain employs TRBV6-8 and TRBJ2-2; D gene unclear. Trimming stripped 0 bases from V and 6 bases from J, with 5 bases between. CDR1 is MNHGY and CDR2 is SAAAGT in the germline V gene. CDR3 length: 13 residues. DNA for the CDR3: TGTGCCAGCAGTTACTCCGGGTCCGGGGAGCTGTTTTTT. Protein sequence: CASSYSGSGELFF.

This clonotype has a handful of counts. The chain combines TRBV29-1 with TRBJ1-1, with no clear D. The germline CDR1 and CDR2 sequences are SQVTM and ANQGSEA. The V and J ends lost 7 bases and 4 bases respectively, with 19 bases between them. The CDR3 runs 14 residues. The chain's CDR3 is CSAYTRLSGTEAFF. Here the CDR3 DNA reads TGCAGCGCGTACACCAGGTTATCGGGCACTGAAGCTTTCTTT. Filled out from reference TRBV29-1 and TRBJ1-1, the complete variable domain reads SAVISQKPSRDICQRGTSLTIQCQVDSQVTMMFWYRQQPGQSLTLIATANQGSEATYESGFVIDKFPISRPNLTFSTLTVSNMSPEDSSIYLCSAYTRLSGTEAFFGQGTRLTVV.

This rearrangement joins TRBV6-6 to TRBJ2-3; 7 nucleotides agree with TRBD1. The V gene's germline CDR1 is MNHNY and CDR2 SVGAGI (reference sequence). J lost 4 bases, V lost 5 bases, and 12 bases had no gene match. The CDR3 extends over 16 amino acids. The CDR3 reads CASSVTETGYSDTQYF. The DNA for the CDR3 is TGTGCCAGCAGTGTCACCGAGACAGGGTACTCAGATACGCAGTATTTT.

This chain connects TRBV7-9 to TRBJ2-1; 9 nucleotides align to TRBD1. Germline V gene data show CDR1 as SEHNR and CDR2 as FQNEAQ (reference sequence). The CDR3 length is 17 residues. The junction had 18 bases not matched to a gene; V was cut back by 3 bases and J by 12 bases. The DNA of the CDR3 is TGTGCCAGCAGCTTCACAGGGGGCGCTTCAGGGGGGCGAGGGCAGTTCTTC. It codes for CASSFTGGASGGRGQFF.